Following are 3 T cell receptor beta chains from one sample sequenced in a study of cytomegalovirus exposure and HLA in healthy donors. Use of 60 Vbeta and 13 Jbeta primers characterized the PCR. Measured with immunoSEQ multiplex PCR; TCRdb has only the in-frame clones, and not every one. Among 85,000 to 100,000 clones, over 55% were seen once, and the ten largest hold 6% to 6.5%. Sequencing used PBMCs. The receptors were sampled from a woman aged 25 to 39 in good health and CMV-seronegative.

The gene calls are TRBV10-2 and TRBJ2-5; 10 nucleotides agree with TRBD1. CDR1 and CDR2 from the germline V gene are WSHSY and SAAADI. Trimming took 6 bases from V and 7 from J; bases not matched to a gene: 11. CDR3 length: 15 amino acids. CDR3 sequence: CASRLDRGGGGTQYF. The CDR3 coding sequence is TGCGCCAGCAGACTGGACAGGGGGGGTGGGGGGACCCAGTACTTC.

The rearrangement links TRBV5-1 to TRBJ1-2; TRBD1 might be the D (5 bases). Germline assignment: CDR1 SGHRS and CDR2 YFSETQ. The CDR3 is 16 residues long. V gave up 3 bases and J gave up 0 bases, with 15 bases separating them. The CDR3 loop is CASSSGGAVSNYGYTF. Here the CDR3 DNA reads TGCGCCAGCAGCTCAGGCGGGGCGGTATCTAACTATGGCTACACCTTC.

This rearrangement joins TRBV28 to TRBJ1-5; TRBD1 is a possible D gene (6 bases). The CDR3 loop spans 14 amino acids. Germline CDR1 reads MDHEN; CDR2 reads SYDVKM. The V gene lost 5 bases and the J gene lost 4 bases, with 12 bases spanning the gap. The CDR3 DNA sequence: TGTGCCAGCAGTGTACAGGGATGGAATCAGCCCCAGCATTTT. Translated: CASSVQGWNQPQHF.